This is a list of T cell receptor beta chains from one sample in a study of T cell repertoires in cytomegalovirus infection. MiXCR was run by TCRdb on the reads, yielding one entry per CDR3 protein. The sample carries about 740,000 distinct CDR3 sequences, less than 40% recorded once. The sequencing input was PBMCs. Receptor source: a human donor in good health (CMV status not recorded). Some clones in this sample may be carry-over from other donors' samples. Both conserved end residues are part of each CDR3. A D gene is named only where the DNA matches it firmly. Size values are once, few and many counts, or a class for expanded clones, and some rows have none.

>TRBJ1-2|TRBV19|NA|NA
CASSIGGMNYGYTF
TGTGCCAGTAGTATTGGGGGCATGAACTATGGCTACACCTTC
>TRBJ2-5|TRBV28|NA|few
CASSHDFQETQYF
TGTGCCAGCAGCCATGATTTCCAAGAGACCCAGTACTTC
>TRBJ2-1|TRBV12-3/TRBV12-4|NA|NA
CASSFGGPNEQFF
TGTGCCAGCAGTTTTGGCGGTCCCAATGAGCAGTTCTTC
>TRBJ1-1|TRBV6-2/TRBV6-3|NA|NA
CASSYSRQRNEAFF
TGTGCCAGCAGTTACTCGCGACAGAGGAATGAAGCTTTCTTT
>TRBJ1-2|TRBV6-6|TRBD1|NA
CASRDRGDGGGGYTF
TGTGCCAGCAGGGACAGGGGAGATGGGGGGGGAGGCTACACCTTC
>TRBJ1-1|TRBV10-3|NA|NA
CAIGGHPQLQTEAFF
TGTGCCATCGGGGGACATCCTCAGCTCCAAACTGAAGCTTTCTTT
>TRBJ1-1|TRBV7-2|NA|NA
CASSLGGRGEAFF
TGTGCCAGCAGCTTAGGGGGCCGGGGGGAAGCTTTCTTT
>TRBJ1-2|TRBV5-1|NA|NA
CASSTPDTGHGYTF
TGCGCCAGCAGCACCCCGGACACGGGGCACGGCTACACCTTC
>TRBJ2-1|TRBV7-6|TRBD1|few
CASSRRLRDRGRSEQFF
TGTGCCAGCAGCCGCCGTTTGAGGGACAGGGGTCGGAGTGAGCAGTTCTTC
>TRBJ2-7|TRBV6-1|TRBD1|many
CASSLAGTVDYEQYF
TGTGCCAGCAGTCTAGCCGGGACAGTCGACTACGAGCAGTACTTC
>TRBJ1-1|TRBV5-6|NA|NA
CASSLLYPNTEAFF
TGTGCCAGCAGCTTGCTCTACCCGAACACTGAAGCTTTCTTT
>TRBJ1-4|TRBV7-2|NA|NA
CASSDRAANEKLFF
TGTGCCAGCAGCGACCGGGCGGCTAATGAAAAACTGTTTTTT
>TRBJ2-5|TRBV20-1|TRBD2|few
CSADISGSSETQYF
TGCAGTGCTGACATTAGCGGGAGTTCAGAGACCCAGTACTTC
>TRBJ1-2|TRBV6-8|NA|once
CASSYRGSDRTTNYGYTF
TGTGCCAGCAGTTACCGGGGGTCCGACAGAACTACTAACTATGGCTACACCTTC
>TRBJ1-6|TRBV11-1|TRBD1|NA
CASSFEAGGLRNSPLHF
TGTGCCAGCAGCTTCGAGGCAGGGGGACTAAGGAATTCACCCCTCCACTTT
>TRBJ1-2|TRBV29-1|NA|NA
CSATGRGRNYGYTF
TGCAGCGCAACGGGCAGGGGACGAAACTATGGCTACACCTTC
>TRBJ1-1|TRBV28|NA|NA
CASSFPTNTEAFF
TGTGCCAGCAGTTTTCCAACGAACACTGAAGCTTTCTTT
>TRBJ2-1|TRBV6-8|NA|NA
CASRKSGAPNEQFF
TGTGCCAGCAGAAAATCGGGAGCCCCCAATGAGCAGTTCTTC
>TRBJ1-5|TRBV19|NA|few
CASSPITGAQIYSNQPQHF
TGTGCCAGTAGTCCCATCACAGGAGCCCAAATCTATAGCAATCAGCCCCAGCATTTT
>TRBJ2-7|TRBV19|TRBD2|NA
CASSLGTSAFYEQYF
TGTGCCAGTAGTCTCGGCACTAGCGCCTTCTACGAGCAGTACTTC
>TRBJ1-2|TRBV6-1|TRBD1|NA
CASSEVTGGRSGYTF
TGTGCCAGCAGTGAAGTCACAGGGGGCAGGAGTGGCTACACCTTC
>TRBJ1-2|TRBV20-1|TRBD1|few
CSARRGRNFGYTF
TGCAGTGCTAGGAGGGGGCGGAACTTCGGCTACACCTTC
>TRBJ2-4|TRBV7-2|TRBD1|NA
CASSQEKGAYVAKNIQYF
TGTGCCAGCAGCCAGGAGAAGGGGGCCTACGTAGCCAAAAACATTCAGTACTTC
>TRBJ2-1|TRBV24-1|TRBD1|NA
CATSDSDRGLNEQFF
TGTGCCACCAGTGATTCAGACAGGGGGCTGAATGAGCAGTTCTTC
>TRBJ2-1|TRBV7-9|TRBD2|once
CASRIAGGPNNEQFF
TGTGCCAGCAGAATAGCGGGAGGGCCAAACAATGAGCAGTTCTTC
>TRBJ2-3|TRBV7-7|NA|NA
CASSLSGLSTDTQYF
TGTGCTAGCAGCTTGTCCGGGCTAAGCACAGATACGCAGTATTTT
>TRBJ2-5|TRBV27|TRBD1|NA
CASRTHPRDRVPKGSGKTQYF
TGTGCCAGCAGGACTCACCCTCGGGACAGGGTCCCTAAAGGTAGTGGGAAGACCCAGTACTTC